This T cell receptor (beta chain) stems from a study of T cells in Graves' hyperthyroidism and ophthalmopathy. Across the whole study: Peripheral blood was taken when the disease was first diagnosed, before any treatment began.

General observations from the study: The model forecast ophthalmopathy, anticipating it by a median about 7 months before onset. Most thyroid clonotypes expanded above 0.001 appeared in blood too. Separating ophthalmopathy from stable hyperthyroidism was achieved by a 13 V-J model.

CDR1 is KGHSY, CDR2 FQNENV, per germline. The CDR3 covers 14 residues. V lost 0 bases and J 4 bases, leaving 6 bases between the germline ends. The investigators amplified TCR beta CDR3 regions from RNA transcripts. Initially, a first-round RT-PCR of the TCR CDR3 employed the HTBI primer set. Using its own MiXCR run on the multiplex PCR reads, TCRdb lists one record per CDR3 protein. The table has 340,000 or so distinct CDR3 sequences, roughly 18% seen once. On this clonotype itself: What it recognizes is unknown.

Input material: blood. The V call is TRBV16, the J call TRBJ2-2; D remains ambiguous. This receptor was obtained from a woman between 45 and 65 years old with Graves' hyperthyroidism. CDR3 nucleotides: TGTGCCAGCAGCCAATCGGACCCCACCGGGGAGCTGTTTTTT. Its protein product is CASSQSDPTGELFF.